These 4 T cell receptor beta chains originate from one sample sequenced in a study of blood T cells in healthy people across ages. It was with a sample-barcoded 5' primer and a J-beta primer mix that a second PCR of roughly 7 to 12 cycles was run. Each CDR3 protein gets one entry after TCRdb re-called the 5' RACE reads with MiXCR. The table records fewer than 1.5 million distinct CDR3 sequences, about 40% of them present only once. Sequenced: blood. The receptors shown here come from a woman under 30 in good health.

The chain couples TRBV5-4 to TRBJ2-1, with D perhaps being TRBD1 or TRBD2 (5 bases each). There are 17 residues in the CDR3. Germline lookup yields CDR1 SGHNT and CDR2 YYREEE (reference sequence). Trimming took off 2 bases at V and 0 bases at J, with 15 bases between the two ends. The CDR3 DNA reads as TGTGCCAGCAGCTTCGGCGATGGGGGACGCTCCTACAATGAGCAGTTCTTC. It specifies CASSFGDGGRSYNEQFF.

This clonotype appeared a few times. The V gene is TRBV6-6, the J gene TRBJ1-5; D gene uncertain. Germline V lookup: CDR1 MNHNY, CDR2 SVGAGI (reference sequence). V lost 7 bases, J lost 0 bases, and 10 bases lay in between. CDR3 size: 14 residues. CDR3 loop: CASTETNSNQPQHF. The CDR3 DNA reads as TGTGCCAGCACTGAGACAAATAGCAATCAGCCCCAGCATTTT.

As concerns this clonotype: Possible read error: a much larger clone is one base away. The CDR3 protein is CASRRTDSSYGQYF. The CDR3, as DNA: TGTGCCAGCAGGAGGACGGATAGCTCCTACGGGCAGTACTTC. The chain combines TRBV12-3 or TRBV12-4 with TRBJ2-7; D call uncertain. This CDR3 comprises 14 residues.

With respect to this clonotype: This may be a read error, as it is one base from a much larger clone. The J gene is TRBJ2-1, the V gene TRBV5-1; D is possibly TRBD1 or TRBD2 (5 bases each). CDR3 length: 15 amino acids. Germline V gives CDR1 SGHRS, CDR2 YFSETQ. V was cut by 3 bases and J by 9 bases, with 19 bases left in between. The DNA for the CDR3 is TGCGCCAGCAGCTCGGTAAGCCTTACTAGGGGTGAGCAGTTCTTC. The encoded protein is CASSSVSLTRGEQFF.